This TCR beta chain was observed in a study of T cell repertoires in cytomegalovirus infection. Across the whole study: The authors used CMV epitopes that were HLA-C-restricted (recently identified) and HLA-B-restricted (well studied). Signatures in public TCR beta sequences pointed to both CMV infection and matching HLA type. The study, taken as a whole, reports: HLA-C-restricted CMV clonotypes gave the most frequent clonotype in two of eight donors. Summed public TCR beta family frequency identified CMV carriers bearing the relevant HLA.

From the reads, TCRdb called clonotypes with MiXCR, one entry per CDR3 protein. In the table there are roughly 500,000 distinct CDR3 sequences, around 30% of which are singletons. This CDR3 has 15 amino acids. The germline CDR1 and CDR2 sequences are SEHNR and FQNEAQ (reference sequence). The ends were cut back, 1 base at V and 5 bases at J, with 14 bases in the middle. The sample holds a few counts of this clonotype. Its specificity is unknown. This rearrangement joins TRBV7-9 to TRBJ2-5, with D possibly being TRBD2 (6 bases). Sample: cultured PBMCs, taken from culture after CMV antigen stimulation. The sequence was collected from a human donor in good health (CMV status not recorded). Some clones in this sample may be carry-over from other donors' samples. The CDR3 sequence: CASSLEWRGVETQYF. CDR3 DNA sequence: TGTGCCAGCAGCTTAGAGTGGCGCGGGGTGGAGACCCAGTACTTC.